This TCR beta chain comes out of a study of T cell responses to AZD1222 COVID-19 vaccine. General study points: Nearly half of the spike-specific TCRs reportedly recognize variant regions that carry no mutations. Distributed over spike, vaccine-associated CD4 TCRs predominated at 160-218 and 743-854. White British ancestry dominated among donors, who included more females, and clonal diversity was possibly underestimated.

Some clones are missing from TCRdb's copy, which holds only in-frame ones; the method was immunoSEQ multiplex PCR. The table records approximately 67,000 clones, 86% of them present only once. V was clipped by 6 bases and J by 8 bases; unmatched bases: 14. Germline loops: CDR1 SGHDN, CDR2 FVKESK. This CDR3 region has 16 residues. With regard to this clone: Its antigen remains unidentified.

The sample here was peripheral blood, taken on day 0 of AZD1222 vaccination. The sequence came from an adult in good health. The gene calls are TRBV14 and TRBJ2-1; 9 bases match TRBD2. CDR3 nucleotides: TGTGCCAGCAGGCCAAGGTTAGGTAGCGGGAGAGATGAGCAGTTCTTC. It yields the protein CASRPRLGSGRDEQFF.